This T cell receptor beta chain was retrieved from a study of blood T cells in healthy people across ages. A second roughly 6 to 12 cycle PCR used barcoded and J-beta primers. In TCRdb, the 5' RACE reads were re-called with MiXCR into one record per CDR3 protein. The table lists a few hundred thousand distinct CDR3 sequences, 25% to 30% of them singletons. V lost 1 base to trimming and J lost 9 bases, with 10 bases between them. CDR1 SGHAT and CDR2 FQNNGV come from the germline V gene. This CDR3 comprises 13 residues. This chain links TRBV11-2 with TRBJ1-5, with D hard to call. The clonotype was recovered from a woman aged 70-85 years in good health. Sequencing was performed on blood. Here the CDR3 reads CASSLAPLMPQHF. Here the CDR3 DNA reads TGTGCCAGCAGCTTAGCCCCCCTGATGCCCCAGCATTTT.